Listed here are 20 T cell receptor beta chains from one sample, sequenced in a study of cytomegalovirus exposure and HLA in healthy donors. TCRdb's copy holds only in-frame clones and misses some; the assay was immunoSEQ multiplex PCR. The repertoire has about 250,000 clones, about 90% of them found once; the top ten carry around 11%. Sequencing was done on a sample of PBMCs. These receptor sequences come from a man aged 18 to 30 in good health and CMV-seropositive.

V and J are TRBV7-9 and TRBJ2-7; 10 nucleotides line up with TRBD1. V dropped 7 bases and J dropped 3; count of bases not matched to a gene: 6. Germline CDR1 reads SEHNR; CDR2 reads FQNEAQ (reference sequence). This CDR3 region has 14 residues. The CDR3 DNA reads as TGTGCCAGCAACGGACAGGGGGAGGTCTACGAGCAGTACTTC. Encoded protein: CASNGQGEVYEQYF.

The chain has TRBV2 and TRBJ2-5, with 7 bases fitting TRBD1. There are 12 residues in the CDR3. Looked up from germline, CDR1 is SNHLY and CDR2 is FYNNEI. The junction had 3 bases not matched to a gene; V was cut back by 8 bases and J by 3 bases. The CDR3 DNA is TGTGCCAGCTCCACAGGGGAAGAGACCCAGTACTTC. Its translation: CASSTGEETQYF.

The rearrangement joins TRBV6-1 to TRBJ2-7; D uncertain. V gave up 6 bases and J gave up 6 bases, with 18 bases separating them. This CDR3 contains 14 residues. The germline gives CDR1 MNHNS, CDR2 SASEGT. The CDR3: CASRQHLAPSEQYF. CDR3 DNA: TGTGCCAGCAGACAACACTTGGCACCCTCCGAGCAGTACTTC.

The J gene is TRBJ2-3, the V gene TRBV9; D is unresolved. The V end was cut by 0 bases, the J end by 6 bases, with 5 bases between. Germline V gene lookup returns CDR1 SGDLS and CDR2 YYNGEE. There are 12 residues in the CDR3. CDR3 amino acids: CASSVGLDTQYF. CDR3 bases: TGTGCCAGCAGCGTAGGGTTGGATACGCAGTATTTT.

The chain has TRBV5-1 and TRBJ2-1; D uncertain. The CDR3 spans 12 residues. Trimming took 0 bases from V and 5 from J, leaving 3 bases between them. Germline loops: CDR1 SGHRS, CDR2 YFSETQ. The CDR3 DNA is TGCGCCAGCAGCTTGGTACACAATGAGCAGTTCTTC. Translating it yields CASSLVHNEQFF.

The chain couples TRBV6-5 to TRBJ2-3; D not certain. The CDR3 contains 11 residues. Trimming left V 11 bases short and J 4 bases short, with 10 bases between. CDR1 and CDR2 (germline): MNHEY, SVGAGI. This CDR3 reads CASRSADTQYF. The CDR3 coding sequence is TGTGCCTCGAGATCCGCAGATACGCAGTATTTT.

The J gene is TRBJ2-1, the V gene TRBV11-2, with 9 bases that match TRBD2. Trimming at V came to 2 bases and at J to 0 bases, leaving 5 bases not matched to a gene. CDR1 is SGHAT, CDR2 FQNNGV, per germline. The CDR3 covers 17 residues. CDR3 protein: CASSLRLAGSSYNEQFF. Here the CDR3 DNA reads TGTGCCAGCAGCTTACGGCTAGCGGGGAGCTCCTACAATGAGCAGTTCTTC.

The rearrangement links TRBV30 to TRBJ2-1; no clear D gene. The V end lost 2 bases, the J end lost 2 bases, and 7 bases lay between the germline ends. CDR1 and CDR2 (germline): GTSNPN, SVGIG (reference sequence). This CDR3 is 13 amino acids long. The CDR3 DNA reads as TGTGCCTGGAGTAATGACACCTACAATGAGCAGTTCTTC. It specifies CAWSNDTYNEQFF.

The chain links TRBV4-1 to TRBJ2-3; 7 positions match TRBD2. This CDR3 contains 18 residues. The germline V gene encodes CDR1 MGHRA and CDR2 YSYEKL. V lost 1 base and J lost 6; bases outside the gene matches: 16. Here the CDR3 DNA reads TGCGCCAGCAGCCAAGTGGCATGGGGTGGGGGGGACTTTGATACGCAGTATTTT. Encoded protein: CASSQVAWGGGDFDTQYF.

The V gene is TRBV7-2, the J gene TRBJ1-1; no clear D. The CDR3 extends over 14 amino acids. Trimming pared 5 bases from V and 1 base from J, leaving 11 bases between. Germline CDR1 is SGHTA and CDR2 is FQGNSA. This CDR3 is CASSTRVANTEAFF. DNA for the CDR3: TGTGCCAGCAGCACTAGGGTCGCGAACACTGAAGCTTTCTTT.

The chain uses TRBV18 and TRBJ1-1; D is unclear. CDR3 size: 16 residues. CDR1 is KGHSH, CDR2 LQKENI, per germline. The ends were cut back, 0 bases at V and 1 base at J, with 12 bases in the middle. DNA for the CDR3: TGTGCCAGCTCACCACCGGTCTACTCCACGAACACTGAAGCTTTCTTT. It encodes CASSPPVYSTNTEAFF. The full variable domain, its missing parts supplied by reference TRBV18 and TRBJ1-1, is NAGVMQNPRHLVRRRGQEARLRCSPMKGHSHVYWYRQLPEEGLKFMVYLQKENIIDESGMPKERFSAEFPKEGPSILRIQQVVRGDSAAYFCASSPPVYSTNTEAFFGQGTRLTVV.

This clone has only one observation. The chain carries TRBV28 and TRBJ2-7; a possible D gene is TRBD1 (5 bases). The length of the CDR3 is 15 residues. The germline V gene has CDR1 MDHEN and CDR2 SYDVKM. V shed 2 bases and J shed 2 bases, with 13 bases lying between them. DNA of the CDR3: TGTGCCAGCAGTTTAGGTGGTAGGGGCCCCTACGAGCAGTACTTC. The encoded protein is CASSLGGRGPYEQYF.

This chain connects TRBV5-6 to TRBJ1-2, with D perhaps TRBD1 (6 bases). Germline V lookup: CDR1 SGHDT, CDR2 YYEEEE. This CDR3 contains 13 residues. The V gene lost 0 bases and the J gene lost 3 bases, with 6 bases spanning the gap. In nucleotides, the CDR3 is TGTGCCAGCAGCTTGGACAGGGACTATGGCTACACCTTC. It specifies CASSLDRDYGYTF.

The gene calls are TRBV7-9 and TRBJ2-7, with D possibly TRBD1 on 6 matching bases. Germline assignment: CDR1 SEHNR and CDR2 FQNEAQ (reference sequence). The CDR3 extends over 15 amino acids. V was clipped by 1 base and J by 3 bases, with 13 bases between them. CDR3 coding DNA: TGTGCCAGCAGCTTAGAAAAGGCCAGGGGCTACGAGCAGTACTTC. Translating gives CASSLEKARGYEQYF.

The chain combines TRBV27 with TRBJ2-7; a weak D match, TRBD1 (5 bases). V was trimmed by 6 bases and J by 2 bases, leaving 11 bases between them. The CDR3 covers 13 residues. Germline loops: CDR1 MNHEY, CDR2 SMNVEV (reference sequence). CDR3 protein: CASRTQGAYEQYF. As DNA, the CDR3 is TGTGCCAGCAGGACGCAGGGTGCCTACGAGCAGTACTTC.

This clone has only one observation. This chain connects TRBV2 to TRBJ1-4; D not resolved. From germline, CDR1 is SNHLY and CDR2 FYNNEI. The CDR3 contains 14 residues. Trimming removed 4 bases at V and 0 bases at J, with 6 bases between. The CDR3 sequence: CASSGSATNEKLFF. The CDR3 region has the DNA TGTGCCAGCAGTGGGTCAGCAACTAATGAAAAACTGTTTTTT.

The rearrangement joins TRBV6-6 to TRBJ2-3; TRBD2 might be the D (5 bases). The ends were cut back, 7 bases at V and 3 bases at J, with 11 bases in the middle. This CDR3 spans 13 amino acids. Per germline, CDR1 MNHNY and CDR2 SVGAGI (reference sequence). The CDR3 region is CASKTRRTDTQYF. Written as DNA, the CDR3 is TGTGCCAGCAAAACTAGAAGGACAGATACGCAGTATTTT.

As DNA, the CDR3 is TGTGCCAGCAGCTTAAACCCGAGGGAGACCCAGTACTTC. Protein: CASSLNPRETQYF. The chain recombines TRBV7-3 with TRBJ2-5; D is ambiguous. The CDR3 loop spans 13 amino acids. The germline V gene encodes CDR1 SGHTA and CDR2 FQGTGA. V gave up 1 base and J gave up 5 bases, with 8 bases separating them.

The V gene is TRBV19, the J gene TRBJ1-5; 7 positions agree with TRBD1. Losses at the gene ends were 5 bases for V and 8 bases for J; bases not matched to a gene: 6. This CDR3 has 13 residues. Germline CDR1 is LNHDA and CDR2 is SQIVND (reference sequence). The CDR3 DNA reads as TGTGCCAGTAGTTCGACAGGGATCGAGCCCCAGCATTTT. Its protein product is CASSSTGIEPQHF.

The chain joins TRBV27 to TRBJ2-7; TRBD2 matches 11 bases. Unmatched junction bases numbered 5, after V lost 3 bases and J lost 4 bases. Germline CDR1 is MNHEY and CDR2 is SMNVEV (reference sequence). The CDR3 is 15 amino acids. This CDR3 is CASSFVAGGPYEQYF. The CDR3 coding sequence is TGTGCCAGCAGTTTTGTAGCGGGAGGGCCATACGAGCAGTACTTC.